This TCR beta chain was recovered during a study of fetal regulatory T cell absence and autoimmunity. Whole-study results and caveats: Some top pancreas TCR clones were over 80-fold enriched versus cord blood. Cord blood and pancreas showed broadly similar TRB gene family usage.

Germline-derived CDR1 and CDR2 are SGHRS and YFSETQ. This CDR3 region has 13 residues. V was clipped by 0 bases and J by 7 bases, with 10 bases between them. Clones were read by immunoSEQ multiplex PCR, and TCRdb kept only the in-frame ones, dropping some. The table includes about 95,000 clones, around 72% detected once. About this clone: Its specificity is unknown.

Sequencing used pancreas tissue. The TCR was taken from a male donor with IPEX syndrome. This sequence joins TRBV5-1 and TRBJ1-1, with D possibly matching TRBD1 (5 bases). For the CDR3, the DNA is TGCGCCAGCAGCTTGGGAGGGGAGGGTGAAGCTTTCTTT. Residues: CASSLGGEGEAFF.